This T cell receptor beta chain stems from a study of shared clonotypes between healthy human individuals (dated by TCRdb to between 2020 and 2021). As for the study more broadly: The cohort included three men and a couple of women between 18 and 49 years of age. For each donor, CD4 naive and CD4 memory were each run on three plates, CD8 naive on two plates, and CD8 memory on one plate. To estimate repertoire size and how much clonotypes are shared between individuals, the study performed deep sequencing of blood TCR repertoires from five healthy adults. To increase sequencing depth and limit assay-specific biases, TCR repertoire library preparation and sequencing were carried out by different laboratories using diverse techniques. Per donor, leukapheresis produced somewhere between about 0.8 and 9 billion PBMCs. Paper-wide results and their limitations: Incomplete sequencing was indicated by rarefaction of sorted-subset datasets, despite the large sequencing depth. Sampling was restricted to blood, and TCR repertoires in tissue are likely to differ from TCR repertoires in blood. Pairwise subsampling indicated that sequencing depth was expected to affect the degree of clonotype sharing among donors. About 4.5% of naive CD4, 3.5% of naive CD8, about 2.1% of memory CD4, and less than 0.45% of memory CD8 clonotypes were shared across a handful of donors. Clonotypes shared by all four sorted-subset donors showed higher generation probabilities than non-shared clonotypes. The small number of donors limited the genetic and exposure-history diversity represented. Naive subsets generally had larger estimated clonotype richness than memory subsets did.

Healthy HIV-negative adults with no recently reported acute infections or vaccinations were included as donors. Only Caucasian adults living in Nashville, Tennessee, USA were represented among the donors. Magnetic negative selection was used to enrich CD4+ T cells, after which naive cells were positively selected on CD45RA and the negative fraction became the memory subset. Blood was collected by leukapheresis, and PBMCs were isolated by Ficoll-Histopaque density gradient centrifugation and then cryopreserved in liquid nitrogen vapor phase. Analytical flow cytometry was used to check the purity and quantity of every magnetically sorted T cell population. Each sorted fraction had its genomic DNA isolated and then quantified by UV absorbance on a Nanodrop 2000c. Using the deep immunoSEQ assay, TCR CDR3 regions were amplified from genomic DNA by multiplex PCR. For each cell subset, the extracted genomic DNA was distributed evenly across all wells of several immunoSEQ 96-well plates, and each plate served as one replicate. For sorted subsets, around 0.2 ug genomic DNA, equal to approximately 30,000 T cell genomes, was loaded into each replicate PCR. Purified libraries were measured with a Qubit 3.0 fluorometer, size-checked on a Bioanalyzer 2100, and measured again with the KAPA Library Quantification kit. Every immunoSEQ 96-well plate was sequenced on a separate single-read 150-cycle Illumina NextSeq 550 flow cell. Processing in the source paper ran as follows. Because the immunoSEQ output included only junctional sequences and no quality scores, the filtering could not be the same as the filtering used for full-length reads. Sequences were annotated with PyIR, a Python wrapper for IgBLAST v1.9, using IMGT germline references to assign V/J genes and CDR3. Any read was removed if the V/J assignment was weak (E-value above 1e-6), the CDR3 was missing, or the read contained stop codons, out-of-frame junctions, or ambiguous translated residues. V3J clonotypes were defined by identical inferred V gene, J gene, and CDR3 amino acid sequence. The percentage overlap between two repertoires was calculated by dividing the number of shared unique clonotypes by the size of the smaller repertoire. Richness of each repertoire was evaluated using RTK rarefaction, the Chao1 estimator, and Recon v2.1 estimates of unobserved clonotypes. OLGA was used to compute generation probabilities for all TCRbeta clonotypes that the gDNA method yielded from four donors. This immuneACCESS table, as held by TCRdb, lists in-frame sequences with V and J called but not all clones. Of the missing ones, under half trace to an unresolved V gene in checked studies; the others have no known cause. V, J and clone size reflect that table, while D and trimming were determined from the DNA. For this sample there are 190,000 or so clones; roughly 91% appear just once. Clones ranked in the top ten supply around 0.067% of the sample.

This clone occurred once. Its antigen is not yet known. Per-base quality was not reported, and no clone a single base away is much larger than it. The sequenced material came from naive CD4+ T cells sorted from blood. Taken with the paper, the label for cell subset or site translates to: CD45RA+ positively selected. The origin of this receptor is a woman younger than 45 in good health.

The CDR3 has the sequence CASSEALLYEQYF. DNA sequence: TGTGCCAGCAGTGAAGCGCTTTTGTACGAGCAGTACTTC. Recombination linked TRBV6-1 to TRBJ2-7; no D gene can be assigned with confidence. The CDR3 measures 13 amino acids from cysteine to phenylalanine. The CDR3 DNA has 39 bases and is translated from base 1. In the germline V gene, CDR1 corresponds to MNHNS and CDR2 to SASEGT. V and J are truncated by 0 bases and 4 bases respectively, leaving an intervening sequence of 7 bases.